What follows are 10 T cell receptor beta chains derived from one specimen sequenced in a study of T-cell memory formation after mild COVID-19. TCRdb ran MiXCR on the 5' RACE reads and lists one entry per CDR3 protein. The sample has around 140,000 distinct CDR3 sequences, about 23% seen once. The sample was PBMCs or a T cell subset sorted from them (not recorded which). All receptors come from an adult woman who had mild COVID-19 (a few samples of this study predate the infection). Cell type and time point are not known.

The chain couples TRBV5-1 to TRBJ1-2; no definite D call. Germline V CDR1 and CDR2: SGHRS, YFSETQ. Trimming cost V 0 bases and J 6 bases, with 12 bases left between them. This CDR3 comprises 14 residues. Here the CDR3 DNA reads TGCGCCAGCAGCTTGGCCGAACGGGGAAATGGCTACACCTTC. This codes for CASSLAERGNGYTF.

This chain links TRBV4-3 with TRBJ2-7; D tentatively reads TRBD1 or TRBD2 (5 bases each). Germline V gives CDR1 LGHNA, CDR2 YSLEER. This CDR3 region has 16 residues. V lost 0 bases and J lost 1, with 13 bases in between. CDR3 nucleotide sequence: TGCGCCAGCAGCCAAGAGGCCCCTGGGACGTCCTACGAGCAGTACTTC. It specifies CASSQEAPGTSYEQYF.

The chain couples TRBV10-3 to TRBJ2-3; 11 nucleotides agree with TRBD2. Germline CDR1 is ENHRY and CDR2 is SYGVKD. The junction had 6 bases not matched to a gene; V was cut back by 3 bases and J by 1 base. This CDR3 comprises 17 residues. The CDR3 region has the DNA TGTGCCATCAGTGATTCTAGCGGGGGGTACCGCACAGATACGCAGTATTTT. Its protein is CAISDSSGGYRTDTQYF.

The rearrangement uses TRBV15 and TRBJ2-7; 7 nucleotides match TRBD1. J gave up 2 bases and V 0 bases, and 7 bases lay outside the gene matches. Germline V gene lookup returns CDR1 LNHNV and CDR2 YYDKDF (reference sequence). The CDR3 is 16 residues long. CDR3 residues: CATSRDLGQGAYEQYF. CDR3 coding DNA: TGTGCCACCAGCAGAGATCTCGGGCAGGGGGCCTACGAGCAGTACTTC.

The chain recombines TRBV12-3 or TRBV12-4 with TRBJ2-3; 8 positions match TRBD2. This CDR3 comprises 15 residues. Germline trimming cut 3 bases from V and 2 bases from J; bases unmatched to any gene: 4. CDR3 nucleotides: TGTGCCAGCAGTTTGCGGGGGGACCCCACAGATACGCAGTATTTT. Encoded protein: CASSLRGDPTDTQYF.

J is TRBJ1-2 and V is TRBV7-9; D is possibly TRBD1 (6 bases). The CDR3 runs to 18 residues. Germline loops: CDR1 SEHNR, CDR2 FQNEAQ (reference sequence). Trimming shortened V by 1 base and J by 5 bases, and 23 bases separated the two germline ends. CDR3 in amino acids: CASSLVGWTAHQMYGYTF. CDR3 in DNA: TGTGCCAGCAGCTTAGTCGGTTGGACAGCACACCAAATGTATGGCTACACCTTC.

J is TRBJ1-2 and V is TRBV30; D is ambiguous. The CDR3 has 14 residues. V was pared by 0 bases and J by 4 bases, with 12 bases between. Germline values: CDR1 GTSNPN, CDR2 SVGIG (reference sequence). DNA for the CDR3: TGTGCCTGGAGTGTTGGAGGTCCCGGCTATGGCTACACCTTC. Translated, it gives CAWSVGGPGYGYTF.

The table lists this clonotype with a few counts. The V gene is TRBV29-1, the J gene TRBJ2-1; D remains ambiguous. Germline V lookup: CDR1 SQVTM, CDR2 ANQGSEA. V gave up 1 base and J gave up 3 bases, with 13 bases separating them. The CDR3 length is 15 residues. The CDR3 DNA follows: TGCAGCGTTGAAGCGGGCCGGTCGGTCTACAATGAGCAGTTCTTC. This encodes CSVEAGRSVYNEQFF.

This clonotype was recorded only once. The gene calls are TRBV4-2 and TRBJ2-7; 8 bases match TRBD2. The CDR3 extends over 16 amino acids. The germline V gene has CDR1 LGHNA and CDR2 YNFKEQ. With 2 bases clipped from V and 4 bases from J, the junction kept 10 bases outside the gene matches. The CDR3 region has the DNA TGTGCCAGCAGCCAAAGTATTAGCGGGATCAGGTACGAGCAGTACTTC. Translating it yields CASSQSISGIRYEQYF.

The V gene is TRBV20-1, the J gene TRBJ2-3, with D tentatively TRBD2 (5 bases). The CDR3 spans 18 residues. V lost 6 bases and J lost 0, with 25 bases in between. Germline V CDR1 and CDR2: DFQATT, SNEGSKA (reference sequence). The CDR3 DNA reads TGCAGTGCCCGGAGGTACCTAGCCGAAACCAAAAGCACAGATACGCAGTATTTT. Translated: CSARRYLAETKSTDTQYF.